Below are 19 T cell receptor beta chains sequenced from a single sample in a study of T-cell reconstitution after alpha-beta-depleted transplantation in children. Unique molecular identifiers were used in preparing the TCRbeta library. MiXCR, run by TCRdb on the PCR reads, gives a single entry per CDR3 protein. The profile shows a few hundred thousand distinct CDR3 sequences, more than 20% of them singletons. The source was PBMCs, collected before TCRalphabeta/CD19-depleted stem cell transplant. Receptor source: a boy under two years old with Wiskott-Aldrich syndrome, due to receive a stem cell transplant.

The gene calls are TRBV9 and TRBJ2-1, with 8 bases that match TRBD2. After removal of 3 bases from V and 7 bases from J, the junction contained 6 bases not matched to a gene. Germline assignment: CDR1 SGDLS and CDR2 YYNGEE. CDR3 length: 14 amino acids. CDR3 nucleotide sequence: TGTGCCAGCAGCGCCCGGACTAGCTTAAATGAGCAGTTCTTC. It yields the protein CASSARTSLNEQFF.

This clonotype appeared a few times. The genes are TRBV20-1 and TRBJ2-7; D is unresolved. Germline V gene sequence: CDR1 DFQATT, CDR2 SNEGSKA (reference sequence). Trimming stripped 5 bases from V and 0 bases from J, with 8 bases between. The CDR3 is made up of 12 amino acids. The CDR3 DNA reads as TGCAGTGCTGGGCAGGACTCCTACGAGCAGTACTTC. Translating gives CSAGQDSYEQYF.

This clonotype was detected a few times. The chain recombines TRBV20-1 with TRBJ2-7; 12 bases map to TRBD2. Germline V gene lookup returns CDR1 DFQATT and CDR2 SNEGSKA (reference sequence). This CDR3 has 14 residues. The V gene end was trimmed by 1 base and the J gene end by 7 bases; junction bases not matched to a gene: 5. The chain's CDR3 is CSARGRLAGVEQYF. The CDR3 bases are TGCAGTGCTAGAGGGAGACTAGCGGGAGTTGAGCAGTACTTC.

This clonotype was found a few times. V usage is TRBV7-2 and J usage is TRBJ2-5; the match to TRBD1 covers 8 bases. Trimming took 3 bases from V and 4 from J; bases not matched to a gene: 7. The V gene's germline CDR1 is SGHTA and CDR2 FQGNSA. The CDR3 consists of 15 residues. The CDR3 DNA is TGTGCCAGCAGCTTTGGACAGGGCGGCCTAGAGACCCAGTACTTC. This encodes CASSFGQGGLETQYF.

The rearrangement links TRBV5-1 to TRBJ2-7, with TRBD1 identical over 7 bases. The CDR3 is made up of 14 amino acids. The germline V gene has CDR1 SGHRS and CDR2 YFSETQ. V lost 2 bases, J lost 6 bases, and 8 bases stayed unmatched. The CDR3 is CASSFRDRSTEQYF. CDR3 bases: TGCGCCAGCAGCTTCCGGGACAGATCTACCGAGCAGTACTTC.

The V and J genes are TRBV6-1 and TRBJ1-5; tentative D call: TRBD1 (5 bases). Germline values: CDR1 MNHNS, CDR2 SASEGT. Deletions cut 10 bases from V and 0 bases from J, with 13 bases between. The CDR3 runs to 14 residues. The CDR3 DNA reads TGTGCCACCGGACCCGGGGGTAGCAATCAGCCCCAGCATTTT. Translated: CATGPGGSNQPQHF.

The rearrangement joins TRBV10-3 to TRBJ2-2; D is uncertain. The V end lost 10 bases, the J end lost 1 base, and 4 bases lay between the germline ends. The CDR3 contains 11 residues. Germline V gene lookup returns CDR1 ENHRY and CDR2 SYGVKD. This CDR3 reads CATWNTGELFF. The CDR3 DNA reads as TGTGCCACTTGGAACACCGGGGAGCTGTTTTTT.

The CDR3 bases are TGCAGTGGAACGATCTCGACCTACGAGCAGTACTTC. Amino acid sequence: CSGTISTYEQYF. The J gene is TRBJ2-7, the V gene TRBV20-1; the D is unclear. The CDR3 runs 12 residues. Deletions cut 7 bases from V and 2 bases from J, with 12 bases between. Per the germline V gene, CDR1 is DFQATT and CDR2 is SNEGSKA (reference sequence).

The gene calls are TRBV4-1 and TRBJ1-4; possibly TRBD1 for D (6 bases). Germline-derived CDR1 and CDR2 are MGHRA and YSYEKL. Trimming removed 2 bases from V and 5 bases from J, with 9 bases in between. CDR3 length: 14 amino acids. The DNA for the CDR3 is TGCGCCAGCAGCCAAAAGGGGGGGAATGAAAAACTGTTTTTT. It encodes CASSQKGGNEKLFF.

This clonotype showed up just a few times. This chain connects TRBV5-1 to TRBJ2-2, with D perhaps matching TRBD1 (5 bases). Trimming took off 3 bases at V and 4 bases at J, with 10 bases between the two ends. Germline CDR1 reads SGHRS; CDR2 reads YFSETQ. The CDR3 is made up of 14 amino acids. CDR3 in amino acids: CASSWGRRTGELFF. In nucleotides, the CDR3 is TGCGCCAGCAGCTGGGGCAGACGCACCGGGGAGCTGTTTTTT.

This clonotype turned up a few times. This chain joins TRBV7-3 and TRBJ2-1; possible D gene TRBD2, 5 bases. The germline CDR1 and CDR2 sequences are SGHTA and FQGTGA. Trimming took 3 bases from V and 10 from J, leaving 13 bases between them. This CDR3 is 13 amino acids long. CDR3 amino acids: CASSFDAGREQFF. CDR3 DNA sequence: TGTGCCAGCAGCTTCGATGCGGGCCGGGAGCAGTTCTTC.

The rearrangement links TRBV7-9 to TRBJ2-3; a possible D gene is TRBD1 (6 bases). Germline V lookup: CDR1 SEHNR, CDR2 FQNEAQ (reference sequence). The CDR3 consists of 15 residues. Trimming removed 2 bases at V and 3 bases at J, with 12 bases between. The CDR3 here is CASSLFAGATDTQYF. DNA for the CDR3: TGTGCCAGCAGCTTATTCGCAGGGGCGACAGATACGCAGTATTTT.

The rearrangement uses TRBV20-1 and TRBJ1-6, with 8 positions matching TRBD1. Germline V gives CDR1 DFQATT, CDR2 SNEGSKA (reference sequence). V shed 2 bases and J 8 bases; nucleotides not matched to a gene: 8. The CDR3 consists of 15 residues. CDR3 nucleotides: TGCAGTGCTAGACCAGTGGACAGGGAGCATTCACCCCTCCACTTT. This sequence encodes CSARPVDREHSPLHF.

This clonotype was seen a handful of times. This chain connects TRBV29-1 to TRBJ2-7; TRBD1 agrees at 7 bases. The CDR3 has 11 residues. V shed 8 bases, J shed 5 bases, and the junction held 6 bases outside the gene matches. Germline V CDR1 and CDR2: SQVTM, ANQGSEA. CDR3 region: CSSKRGHEQYF. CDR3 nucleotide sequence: TGCAGCTCAAAGAGGGGGCACGAGCAGTACTTC.

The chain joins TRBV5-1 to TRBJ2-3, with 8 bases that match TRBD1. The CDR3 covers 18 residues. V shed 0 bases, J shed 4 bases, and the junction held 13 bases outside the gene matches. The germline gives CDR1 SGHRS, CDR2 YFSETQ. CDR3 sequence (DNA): TGCGCCAGCAGCTTGGCCCCGGGACAGGCCAAACCCTCAGATACGCAGTATTTT. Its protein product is CASSLAPGQAKPSDTQYF.

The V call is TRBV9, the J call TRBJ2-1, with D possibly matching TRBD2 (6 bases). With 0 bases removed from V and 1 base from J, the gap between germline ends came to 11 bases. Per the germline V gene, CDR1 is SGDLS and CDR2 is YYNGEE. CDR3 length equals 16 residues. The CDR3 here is CASSVATGDSYNEQFF. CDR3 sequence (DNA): TGTGCCAGCAGCGTAGCTACGGGGGATTCCTACAATGAGCAGTTCTTC.

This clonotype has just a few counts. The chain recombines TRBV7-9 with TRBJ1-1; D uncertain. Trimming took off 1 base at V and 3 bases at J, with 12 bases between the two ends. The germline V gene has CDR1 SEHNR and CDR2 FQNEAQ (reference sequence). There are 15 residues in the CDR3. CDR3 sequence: CASSLGIGGYTEAFF. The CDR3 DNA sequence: TGTGCCAGCAGCTTAGGAATAGGTGGTTACACTGAAGCTTTCTTT.

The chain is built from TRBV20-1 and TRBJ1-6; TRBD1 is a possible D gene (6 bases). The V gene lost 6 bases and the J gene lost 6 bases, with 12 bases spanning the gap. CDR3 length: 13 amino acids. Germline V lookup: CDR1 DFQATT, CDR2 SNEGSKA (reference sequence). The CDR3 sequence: CSAGGPFNSPLHF. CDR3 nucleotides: TGCAGTGCGGGGGGCCCTTTTAATTCACCCCTCCACTTT.

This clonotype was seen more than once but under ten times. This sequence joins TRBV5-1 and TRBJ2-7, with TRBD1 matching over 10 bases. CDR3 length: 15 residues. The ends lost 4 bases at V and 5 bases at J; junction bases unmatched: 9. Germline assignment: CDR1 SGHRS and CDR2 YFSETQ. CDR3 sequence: CASSERDRGRDEQYF. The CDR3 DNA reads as TGCGCCAGCAGCGAAAGGGACAGGGGACGAGACGAGCAGTACTTC.